The 32 T cell receptor beta chains presented below share a single source sample, sequenced in a study of blood T cell repertoires in COVID-19. Measured with immunoSEQ multiplex PCR; TCRdb has only the in-frame clones, and not every one. The repertoire holds about 40,000 clones, around three quarters seen once, with approximately 30% in the top ten. Sequenced input: peripheral blood. These receptors all stem from a woman aged 80 or older with acute or convalescent COVID-19.

The chain joins TRBV10-1 to TRBJ1-1; no clear D. This CDR3 contains 18 residues. Germline CDR1 is WNHNN and CDR2 is SYGVQD (reference sequence). V dropped 7 bases and J dropped 4 bases, with 28 bases sitting between them. CDR3 coding DNA: TGCGCCAGCACCCTTGGCCGACTCCGGGATAGGAGGTTCACTGAAGCTTTCTTT. Protein product: CASTLGRLRDRRFTEAFF.

This chain links TRBV18 with TRBJ1-3; D may be TRBD1 (5 bases). This CDR3 region has 17 residues. Germline CDR1 KGHSH, CDR2 LQKENI. The ends were cut back, 2 bases at V and 0 bases at J, with 14 bases in the middle. Written as DNA, the CDR3 is TGTGCCAGCTCACCAGACAGACAGCGTATCTCTGGAAACACCATATATTTT. Its translation is CASSPDRQRISGNTIYF. Combining the CDR3 with reference TRBV18 and TRBJ1-3 gives the whole variable domain NAGVMQNPRHLVRRRGQEARLRCSPMKGHSHVYWYRQLPEEGLKFMVYLQKENIIDESGMPKERFSAEFPKEGPSILRIQQVVRGDSAAYFCASSPDRQRISGNTIYFGEGSWLTVV.

This clone has a handful of counts. The J gene is TRBJ1-1, the V gene TRBV10-3; D is unclear. This CDR3 has 13 residues. Looked up from germline, CDR1 is ENHRY and CDR2 is SYGVKD. Deletions cut 9 bases from V and 1 base from J, with 12 bases between. Here the CDR3 DNA reads TGTGCCATAACTAAAGGTACGAACACTGAAGCTTTCTTT. It is translated as CAITKGTNTEAFF.

The V gene is TRBV6-5, the J gene TRBJ1-1; D is perhaps TRBD1 (5 bases). Per germline, CDR1 MNHEY and CDR2 SVGAGI. The CDR3 covers 12 residues. V lost 6 bases to trimming and J lost 4 bases, with 9 bases between them. The CDR3 bases are TGTGCCAGCAGGACGGGACTCACTGAAGCTTTCTTT. This sequence encodes CASRTGLTEAFF.

A single count supports this clone. The gene calls are TRBV20-1 and TRBJ1-2; 7 bases agree with TRBD1. CDR1 and CDR2 (germline): DFQATT, SNEGSKA (reference sequence). V shed 3 bases and J 5 bases; nucleotides not matched to a gene: 6. The CDR3 is 13 amino acids. The CDR3 region is CSASGGGGYGYTF. CDR3 nucleotide sequence: TGCAGTGCTAGTGGAGGGGGCGGGTATGGCTACACCTTC.

The chain links TRBV2 to TRBJ1-5, with D perhaps matching TRBD1 (5 bases). The germline CDR1 and CDR2 sequences are SNHLY and FYNNEI. V was cut by 4 bases and J by 2 bases, with 9 bases left in between. CDR3 length equals 14 residues. The CDR3 is CASSVGGGNQPQHF. The CDR3 nucleotides read TGTGCCAGCAGTGTGGGAGGGGGCAATCAGCCCCAGCATTTT.

This clone has more than one count but fewer than ten. V and J are TRBV7-2 and TRBJ2-2, with TRBD2 as a possible D gene (6 bases). The CDR3 is 17 residues long. Germline V gene data show CDR1 as SGHTA and CDR2 as FQGNSA. V dropped 1 base and J dropped 2 bases, with 14 bases sitting between them. The CDR3 bases are TGTGCCAGCAGCTTAGGGGGGAATGCGGGAAACACCGGGGAGCTGTTTTTT. Translation gives CASSLGGNAGNTGELFF.

The chain is built from TRBV19 and TRBJ1-1; D gene unclear. Germline-derived CDR1 and CDR2 are LNHDA and SQIVND (reference sequence). Deletions cut 3 bases from V and 0 bases from J, with 11 bases between. There are 15 residues in the CDR3. CDR3 region: CASSIIPPMNTEAFF. Written as DNA, the CDR3 is TGTGCCAGTAGTATCATTCCACCTATGAACACTGAAGCTTTCTTT.

For this clone: This same CDR3 is encoded by further DNA sequences in the sample. V and J are TRBV7-9 and TRBJ2-1; 8 nucleotides align to TRBD2. Germline V CDR1 and CDR2: SEHNR, FQNEAQ (reference sequence). The CDR3 has 15 residues. V shed 4 bases, J shed 6 bases, and the junction held 8 bases outside the gene matches. The CDR3 is CASSSRGLAGNEQFF. CDR3 bases: TGTGCCAGCAGCTCCCGAGGGCTAGCGGGCAATGAGCAGTTCTTC.

This clone showed up just a few times. The chain carries TRBV30 and TRBJ1-2, with 8 bases identical to TRBD1. The CDR3 sequence is 14 residues long. V lost 0 bases to trimming and J lost 7 bases; unmatched junction nucleotides: 7. Germline-derived CDR1 and CDR2 are GTSNPN and SVGIG (reference sequence). CDR3 sequence: CAWSVIVQGGGYTF. The CDR3 DNA follows: TGTGCCTGGAGTGTAATTGTACAGGGGGGTGGCTACACCTTC.

The V and J genes are TRBV18 and TRBJ1-1; 7 bases line up with TRBD1. CDR1 KGHSH and CDR2 LQKENI come from the germline V gene. This CDR3 is 16 amino acids long. With 5 bases clipped from V and 6 bases from J, the junction kept 15 bases outside the gene matches. This CDR3 reads CASSNQQGGRAAEAFF. DNA of the CDR3: TGTGCCAGCTCAAATCAGCAGGGGGGTCGGGCAGCTGAAGCTTTCTTT.

The chain couples TRBV7-2 to TRBJ2-1, with 7 bases lining up with TRBD1. Trimming cost V 4 bases and J 4 bases; bases outside gene matches: 7. The CDR3 runs 15 residues. The germline gives CDR1 SGHTA, CDR2 FQGNSA. CDR3 DNA: TGTGCCAGCAGCTCCGGACAGGTTCTTTACAATGAGCAGTTCTTC. Amino acid sequence: CASSSGQVLYNEQFF. Based on the CDR3 plus reference TRBV7-2 and TRBJ2-1, the full variable domain is GAGVSQSPSNKVTEKGKDVELRCDPISGHTALYWYRQSLGQGLEFLIYFQGNSAPDKSGLPSDRFSAERTGGSVSTLTIQRTQQEDSAVYLCASSSGQVLYNEQFFGPGTRLTVL.

CDR3 amino acids: CASSGGAGQPQHF. The DNA of the CDR3 is TGTGCCAGCAGTGGGGGGGCGGGTCAGCCCCAGCATTTT. V and J are TRBV5-6 and TRBJ1-5, with D tentatively TRBD1 (6 bases). Germline V gene sequence: CDR1 SGHDT, CDR2 YYEEEE. This CDR3 region has 13 residues. Trimming pared 5 bases from V and 6 bases from J, leaving 12 bases between.

V is TRBV29-1 and J is TRBJ1-3, with D maybe TRBD1 (6 bases). The germline CDR1 and CDR2 sequences are SQVTM and ANQGSEA. The CDR3 loop spans 18 amino acids. The V end was cut by 4 bases, the J end by 0 bases, with 22 bases between. CDR3 DNA sequence: TGCAGCGTTGTCGTTAGGGGAACCGGACAGAGCTCTGGAAACACCATATATTTT. Translating it yields CSVVVRGTGQSSGNTIYF.

The CDR3, as DNA: TGTGCCAGTAGTATCCGGAGCGTTCTAGATACGCAGTATTTT. Translated, it gives CASSIRSVLDTQYF. This chain uses TRBV19 with TRBJ2-3; D unresolved. There are 14 residues in the CDR3. Germline V gene sequence: CDR1 LNHDA, CDR2 SQIVND (reference sequence). Trimming took 3 bases from V and 5 from J, leaving 12 bases between them.

The chain couples TRBV5-6 to TRBJ2-7; 8 bases align to TRBD1. Trimming at V came to 0 bases and at J to 1 base, leaving 6 bases not matched to a gene. This CDR3 region has 16 residues. CDR1 and CDR2 (germline): SGHDT, YYEEEE. The CDR3 protein is CASSLGQGRSSYEQYF. The CDR3 DNA reads TGTGCCAGCAGCTTGGGACAGGGGAGATCTTCCTACGAGCAGTACTTC. Supplemented by reference TRBV5-6 and TRBJ2-7, the full variable domain reads DAGVTQSPTHLIKTRGQQVTLRCSPKSGHDTVSWYQQALGQGPQFIFQYYEEEERQRGNFPDRFSGHQFPNYSSELNVNALLLGDSALYLCASSLGQGRSSYEQYFGPGTRLTVT.

V and J are TRBV20-1 and TRBJ2-4; D unresolved. The ends were cut back, 3 bases at V and 7 bases at J, with 10 bases in the middle. The CDR3 runs to 12 residues. Germline CDR1 reads DFQATT; CDR2 reads SNEGSKA (reference sequence). CDR3 nucleotides: TGCAGTGCTAGTAGTCTATTTAACATTCAGTACTTC. Its translation is CSASSLFNIQYF.

V is TRBV10-1 and J is TRBJ1-2, with D tentatively TRBD1 (6 bases). Trimming removed 3 bases from V and 4 bases from J, with 9 bases in between. This CDR3 region has 13 residues. The germline V gene encodes CDR1 WNHNN and CDR2 SYGVQD (reference sequence). In DNA form, the CDR3 reads TGCGCCAGCAGTGAAGGACAGAGCTATGGCTACACCTTC. Residues: CASSEGQSYGYTF.

The genes are TRBV14 and TRBJ2-2, with TRBD2 identical over 8 bases. After removal of 1 base from V and 5 bases from J, the junction contained 3 bases not matched to a gene. Germline V lookup: CDR1 SGHDN, CDR2 FVKESK. CDR3 size: 15 residues. The CDR3 DNA is TGTGCCAGCAGCCAAGGTCTAGCGGGTACCGGGGAGCTGTTTTTT. Amino acid sequence: CASSQGLAGTGELFF.

The chain recombines TRBV20-1 with TRBJ1-3; possibly TRBD1 for D (6 bases). The V and J ends lost 3 bases and 0 bases respectively, with 12 bases between them. Germline assignment: CDR1 DFQATT and CDR2 SNEGSKA (reference sequence). The CDR3 extends over 15 amino acids. As DNA, the CDR3 is TGCAGTGCTAGTCGGGGACAAATCTCTGGAAACACCATATATTTT. It is translated as CSASRGQISGNTIYF.

The V and J genes are TRBV25-1 and TRBJ1-1; TRBD1 matches 9 bases. Losses at the gene ends were 7 bases for V and 11 bases for J; bases not matched to a gene: 8. The CDR3 runs to 12 residues. The germline V gene encodes CDR1 MGHDK and CDR2 SYGVNS. The CDR3 here is CASTGTGTAAFF. CDR3 bases: TGTGCCAGCACCGGGACAGGGACGGCGGCTTTCTTT.

This rearrangement joins TRBV5-1 to TRBJ1-5; 7 nucleotides agree with TRBD1. The CDR3 has 15 residues. The ends lost 4 bases at V and 3 bases at J; junction bases unmatched: 7. CDR1 is SGHRS and CDR2 is YFSETQ in the germline V gene. CDR3 coding DNA: TGCGCCAGCAGCCTCACAGGGGCCCCCAATCAGCCCCAGCATTTT. Residues: CASSLTGAPNQPQHF.

The chain combines TRBV10-3 with TRBJ2-3, with D perhaps TRBD2 (6 bases). The CDR3 is made up of 14 amino acids. Looked up from germline, CDR1 is ENHRY and CDR2 is SYGVKD. V lost 7 bases, J lost 1 base, and 12 bases lay in between. CDR3: CAIKEGLGTDTQYF. The DNA of the CDR3 is TGTGCCATCAAAGAGGGACTGGGCACAGATACGCAGTATTTT.

This clone appeared a single time. This rearrangement joins TRBV15 to TRBJ2-7, with 7 bases matching TRBD1. Germline-derived CDR1 and CDR2 are LNHNV and YYDKDF (reference sequence). The CDR3 has 14 amino acids. V shed 5 bases and J 4 bases; nucleotides not matched to a gene: 8. The CDR3 is CATSPTGTAYEQYF. CDR3 in DNA: TGTGCCACCAGCCCGACAGGGACGGCATACGAGCAGTACTTC.

This clone came up once. The chain links TRBV10-3 to TRBJ1-1, with a tentative D call TRBD1 (6 bases). The germline V and J ends were trimmed by 8 bases and 2 bases, with 12 bases remaining between them. CDR1 ENHRY and CDR2 SYGVKD come from the germline V gene. The CDR3 has 13 residues. The chain's CDR3 is CAIGRGPNTEAFF. CDR3 in DNA: TGTGCCATCGGCAGGGGACCCAACACTGAAGCTTTCTTT.

Comments on this clone: A read error may account for a junction end that differs from germline. CDR3 nucleotide sequence: TGTGCCAGTACTATATGGGCAGGACAGGGGGACAATGAGCAGTTCTTC. It yields the protein CASTIWAGQGDNEQFF. This rearrangement joins TRBV19 to TRBJ2-1; 10 nucleotides line up with TRBD1. The germline gives CDR1 LNHDA, CDR2 SQIVND (reference sequence). The length of the CDR3 is 16 residues. The full variable domain, with the rest looked up from reference TRBV19 and TRBJ2-1, is DGGITQSPKYLFRKEGQNVTLSCEQNLNHDAMYWYRQDPGQGLRLIYYSQIVNDFQKGDIAEGYSVSREKKESFPLTVTSAQKNPTAFYLCASTIWAGQGDNEQFFGPGTRLTVL.

The chain employs TRBV4-3 and TRBJ1-2; 7 positions match TRBD1. The CDR3 runs 13 residues. Germline loops: CDR1 LGHNA, CDR2 YSLEER. With 0 bases clipped from V and 10 bases from J, the junction kept 5 bases outside the gene matches. The CDR3 DNA reads TGCGCCAGCAGCCAAGAAAGGGGGCGCGTCTACACCTTC. Residues: CASSQERGRVYTF.

The rearrangement uses TRBV12-3 or TRBV12-4 and TRBJ1-1; no definite D call. The V gene lost 1 base and the J gene lost 4 bases, with 7 bases spanning the gap. The CDR3 has 13 residues. The CDR3 bases are TGTGCCAGCAGTTTAGTCGGCGGCACTGAAGCTTTCTTT. It translates to CASSLVGGTEAFF.

This clone appeared once. The chain couples TRBV30 to TRBJ1-5; 11 nucleotides line up with TRBD1. The CDR3 length is 13 residues. Trimming removed 1 base from V and 11 bases from J; junction bases left unmatched: 4. CDR1 is GTSNPN and CDR2 is SVGIG in the germline V gene (reference sequence). CDR3 in DNA: TGTGCCTGGAGTGGAGGACAGGGGGCGGCCCAGCATTTT. Its translation is CAWSGGQGAAQHF.

The rearrangement joins TRBV6-5 to TRBJ2-1; D uncertain. Per germline, CDR1 MNHEY and CDR2 SVGAGI. V was clipped by 4 bases and J by 0 bases, with 4 bases between them. The CDR3 has 13 amino acids. Here the CDR3 reads CASSSSSYNEQFF. The CDR3 nucleotides read TGTGCCAGCAGTTCCAGCTCCTACAATGAGCAGTTCTTC.

This clone was seen a handful of times. This chain joins TRBV5-4 and TRBJ2-1; the D is unclear. V dropped 3 bases and J dropped 7 bases, with 14 bases sitting between them. Germline V gives CDR1 SGHNT, CDR2 YYREEE (reference sequence). The CDR3 totals 14 residues. CDR3 amino acids: CASSSLLVRNEQFF. The CDR3 coding sequence is TGTGCCAGCAGCTCGCTTCTAGTGAGGAATGAGCAGTTCTTC.

The CDR3 loop reads CASSFDHQREAKNIQYF. CDR3 in DNA: TGTGCCAGCAGCTTTGATCATCAGCGGGAAGCCAAAAACATTCAGTACTTC. The chain is built from TRBV12-1 and TRBJ2-4; the table's D call, TRBD2, was not checked against the DNA. TRBV12-1 is deemed a pseudogene. This CDR3 contains 17 residues.